These 26 T cell receptor beta chains came from one sample sequenced in a study of CD8+ T cells in alopecia areata. Sample treatment: oral pan-JAK inhibitor, 5-10 mg twice daily. Punch biopsies of lesional scalp, plus peripheral blood, were taken from alopecia areata patients. cDNA prepared by RNA extraction and subsequent reverse transcription served as the template for sequencing. The table came from immunoSEQ multiplex PCR; TCRdb's copy has only in-frame clones and leaves some out. The data show about 19,000 clones, approximately 56% seen once. Here the sequenced sample was skin, taken at week 4, from a patient treated with tofacitinib. These receptor sequences come from a human donor with alopecia areata.

CDR3 in DNA: TGTGCCTGGAGGGAAAAACAGGGGAAAGGATGGGATCAGCCCCAGCATTTT. Its protein is CAWREKQGKGWDQPQHF. The rearrangement uses TRBV30 and TRBJ1-5; 7 nucleotides line up with TRBD1. V shed 3 bases, J shed 5 bases, and the junction held 16 bases outside the gene matches. This CDR3 spans 17 amino acids. Germline values: CDR1 GTSNPN, CDR2 SVGIG (reference sequence).

This chain connects TRBV7-9 to TRBJ1-1; TRBD1 agrees at 8 bases. Germline V CDR1 and CDR2: SEHNR, FQNEAQ (reference sequence). The junction had 5 bases not matched to a gene; V was cut back by 2 bases and J by 0 bases. The CDR3 consists of 16 residues. Here the CDR3 DNA reads TGTGCCAGCAGCTTACAGACAGGGGTAATGAACACTGAAGCTTTCTTT. Amino acid sequence: CASSLQTGVMNTEAFF.

This chain joins TRBV5-1 and TRBJ1-5, with 10 positions matching TRBD1. CDR3 length: 14 residues. V lost 4 bases to trimming and J lost 5 bases; unmatched junction nucleotides: 3. Germline CDR1 and CDR2: SGHRS and YFSETQ. Here the CDR3 DNA reads TGCGCCAGCAGCATGACAGGGGGCTATCAGCCCCAGCATTTT. Protein: CASSMTGGYQPQHF.

CDR3 residues: CASSLEGETQYF. The CDR3 nucleotides read TGCGCCAGCAGCTTGGAGGGCGAGACCCAGTACTTC. The J gene is TRBJ2-5, the V gene TRBV5-1; D is unclear. Trimming removed 0 bases at V and 5 bases at J, with 5 bases between. Germline V CDR1 and CDR2: SGHRS, YFSETQ. This CDR3 has 12 residues.

The rearrangement uses TRBV15 and TRBJ1-2; D remains ambiguous. This CDR3 comprises 13 residues. V was cut by 0 bases and J by 2 bases, with 4 bases left in between. Germline V gene sequence: CDR1 LNHNV, CDR2 YYDKDF (reference sequence). For the CDR3, the DNA is TGTGCCACCAGCAGAGAACGGAACTATGGCTACACCTTC. It is translated as CATSRERNYGYTF. The entire variable domain, with the rest obtained from reference TRBV15 and TRBJ1-2, is as follows: DAMVIQNPRYQVTQFGKPVTLSCSQTLNHNVMYWYQQKSSQAPKLLFHYYDKDFNNEADTPDNFQSRRPNTSFCFLDIRSPGLGDTAMYLCATSRERNYGYTFGSGTRLTVV.

This clone was recorded only once. J is TRBJ2-5 and V is TRBV28; D may correspond to TRBD1 or TRBD2 (5 bases each). The end of the DNA is better explained by TRBJ2-7, so the J call may be wrong. The CDR3 is made up of 14 amino acids. Per the germline V gene, CDR1 is MDHEN and CDR2 is SYDVKM. Here the CDR3 reads CASSFPGPAYEQYF. In nucleotides, the CDR3 is TGTGCCAGCAGTTTTCCGGGACCGGCCTACGAGCAGTACTTC.

V usage is TRBV7-9 and J usage is TRBJ2-3; 9 bases are a match to TRBD2. The V gene end was trimmed by 5 bases and the J gene end by 5 bases; junction bases not matched to a gene: 14. CDR1 is SEHNR and CDR2 is FQNEAQ in the germline V gene (reference sequence). The CDR3 runs 17 residues. The CDR3 spells CASSPRPGLAPGDTQYF. DNA of the CDR3: TGTGCCAGCAGCCCTAGACCGGGACTAGCCCCGGGAGATACGCAGTATTTT.

The chain combines TRBV5-1 with TRBJ2-7; the match to TRBD2 covers 9 bases. CDR1 and CDR2 from the germline V gene are SGHRS and YFSETQ. The V and J ends lost 5 bases and 2 bases, in that order; junction bases with no gene match: 8. CDR3 size: 15 residues. CDR3 in amino acids: CASRGGGGVPYEQYF. CDR3 in DNA: TGCGCCAGCAGGGGAGGCGGGGGGGTGCCCTACGAGCAGTACTTC.

This clone has only a few counts. The chain uses TRBV2 and TRBJ2-7, with D unresolved. The CDR3 is made up of 11 amino acids. The germline gives CDR1 SNHLY, CDR2 FYNNEI. Trimming removed 3 bases at V and 2 bases at J, with 2 bases between. This chain's CDR3 is CASSETYEQYF. In DNA, the CDR3 is TGTGCCAGCAGTGAGACCTACGAGCAGTACTTC.

The CDR3 spells CASSGGLSKSADTQYF. CDR3 in DNA: TGTGCCAGCAGCGGGGGGCTTAGTAAGTCGGCGGATACGCAGTATTTT. The J gene is TRBJ2-3, the V gene TRBV5-4; D is possibly TRBD1 or TRBD2 (6 bases each). The germline CDR1 and CDR2 sequences are SGHNT and YYREEE (reference sequence). The CDR3 contains 16 residues. V lost 4 bases and J 6 bases, leaving 21 bases between the germline ends. The full variable domain, with the rest looked up from reference TRBV5-4 and TRBJ2-3, is ETGVTQSPTHLIKTRGQQVTLRCSSQSGHNTVSWYQQALGQGPQFIFQYYREEENGRGNFPPRFSGLQFPNYSSELNVNALELDDSALYLCASSGGLSKSADTQYFGPGTRLTVL.

This clone was seen more than once but under ten times. The chain couples TRBV5-1 to TRBJ2-7, with TRBD2 matching over 7 bases. The CDR3 extends over 14 amino acids. Losses at the gene ends were 3 bases for V and 6 bases for J; bases not matched to a gene: 9. CDR1 and CDR2 (germline): SGHRS, YFSETQ. Here the CDR3 DNA reads TGCGCCAGCAGCTCAGATGGCGGGGGAGGCGAGCAGTACTTC. It is translated as CASSSDGGGGEQYF.

V gene TRBV29-1 combines with J gene TRBJ2-5; tentatively, D is TRBD2 (6 bases). The V end was cut by 0 bases, the J end by 0 bases, with 29 bases between. CDR1 and CDR2 (germline): SQVTM, ANQGSEA. This CDR3 has 21 amino acids. CDR3 DNA: TGCAGCGTTGAAGATCCATTTTCGAGGAGGGTCTTTCCTGTGTACCAAGAGACCCAGTACTTC. Translated, it gives CSVEDPFSRRVFPVYQETQYF.

V usage is TRBV30 and J usage is TRBJ1-1; 7 nucleotides line up with TRBD1. Trimming took 5 bases from V and 2 from J; bases not matched to a gene: 11. CDR1 and CDR2 (germline): GTSNPN, SVGIG (reference sequence). CDR3 size: 15 residues. The CDR3 region is CAWDREWLENTEAFF. In DNA, the CDR3 is TGTGCCTGGGACAGGGAGTGGTTGGAAAACACTGAAGCTTTCTTT.

V usage is TRBV18 and J usage is TRBJ1-2, with 7 bases that match TRBD1. Germline CDR1 is KGHSH and CDR2 is LQKENI. The CDR3 is 15 residues long. J gave up 2 bases and V 3 bases, and 6 bases lay outside the gene matches. CDR3 sequence reads: CASSPPLGQNYGYTF. DNA for the CDR3: TGTGCCAGCTCACCGCCCTTGGGACAGAACTATGGCTACACCTTC.

The rearrangement links TRBV6-5 to TRBJ2-5; TRBD2 matches at 9 bases. Germline values: CDR1 MNHEY, CDR2 SVGAGI. CDR3 length: 14 amino acids. V was clipped by 7 bases and J by 5 bases; unmatched bases: 8. DNA for the CDR3: TGTGCCAGCACTCTGCGGCGGGGGGGTGAGACCCAGTACTTC. Translated: CASTLRRGGETQYF.

This chain links TRBV2 with TRBJ2-7; D is possibly TRBD1 (8 bases). This CDR3 spans 18 amino acids. Trimming removed 4 bases at V and 3 bases at J, with 25 bases between. Germline CDR1 SNHLY, CDR2 FYNNEI. As DNA, the CDR3 is TGTGCCAGCAGTGGAGGAGCCGACAGGGGCGGGGGACTCTACGAGCAGTACTTC. As protein: CASSGGADRGGGLYEQYF.

The chain recombines TRBV15 with TRBJ1-1; D gene ambiguous. Per the germline V gene, CDR1 is LNHNV and CDR2 is YYDKDF (reference sequence). The CDR3 is 13 residues long. Trimming left V 0 bases short and J 7 bases short, with 9 bases between. CDR3 sequence: CATSRDLTNEAFF. In DNA form, the CDR3 reads TGTGCCACCAGCAGAGATCTTACGAATGAAGCTTTCTTT.

The chain is built from TRBV5-1 and TRBJ2-5; D is uncertain. This CDR3 is 16 amino acids long. The V gene's germline CDR1 is SGHRS and CDR2 YFSETQ. V was cut by 1 base and J by 3 bases, with 16 bases left in between. CDR3 in DNA: TGCGCCAGCAGCTTGCCGTTCGCTAAATGGGAAGAGACCCAGTACTTC. Its translation is CASSLPFAKWEETQYF.

The chain couples TRBV7-6 to TRBJ2-7, with D unresolved. V lost 0 bases to trimming and J lost 5 bases, with 5 bases between them. Germline CDR1 SGHVS, CDR2 FNYEAQ. The CDR3 has 12 amino acids. The CDR3 reads CASSLARHEQYF. In nucleotides, the CDR3 is TGTGCCAGCAGCTTAGCGAGGCACGAGCAGTACTTC.

The chain joins TRBV6-5 to TRBJ2-3; 10 bases match TRBD2. Germline CDR1 is MNHEY and CDR2 is SVGAGI. The length of the CDR3 is 14 residues. The CDR3 nucleotides are TGTGCGACACGAGCGGGGGGGCCCATAGATACGCAGTATTTT. Translation gives CATRAGGPIDTQYF.

This clone counts as medium-sized (0.01 to 0.1%). The V gene is TRBV27, the J gene TRBJ1-1; the D is unclear. The germline CDR1 and CDR2 sequences are MNHEY and SMNVEV (reference sequence). The CDR3 extends over 12 amino acids. Trimming removed 4 bases at V and 4 bases at J, with 7 bases between. In DNA, the CDR3 is TGTGCCAGCAGTTCCTTCTCCACTGAAGCTTTCTTT. It specifies CASSSFSTEAFF.

A remark on this clone: This likely traces to a read error, being one base from a far larger clone. The J gene is TRBJ1-5, the V gene TRBV27; D unclear. Per the germline V gene, CDR1 is MNHEY and CDR2 is SMNVEV (reference sequence). There are 14 residues in the CDR3. The CDR3: CASGLEVTGQPQHF. The CDR3 nucleotides read TGTGCCAGCGGTTTGGAAGTAACGGGTCAGCCCCAGCATTTT.

V gene TRBV7-2 combines with J gene TRBJ2-2; 9 bases line up with TRBD2. Germline CDR1 SGHTA, CDR2 FQGNSA. CDR3 size: 16 residues. Losses at the gene ends were 5 bases for V and 6 bases for J; bases not matched to a gene: 10. CDR3 sequence: CASSPLRAGGPGELFF. The DNA of the CDR3 is TGTGCCAGCAGCCCGCTTCGGGCGGGGGGGCCCGGGGAGCTGTTTTTT.

The genes are TRBV5-5 and TRBJ2-5; 8 bases fit TRBD1. The junction had 8 bases not matched to a gene; V was cut back by 2 bases and J by 2 bases. Germline loops: CDR1 SGHKS, CDR2 YYEKEE (reference sequence). The CDR3 has 16 residues. CDR3 protein: CASSFETGVAQETQYF. CDR3 nucleotide sequence: TGTGCCAGCAGCTTCGAGACAGGGGTGGCGCAAGAGACCCAGTACTTC.

The rearrangement uses TRBV5-1 and TRBJ1-4; no definite D call. V was cut by 2 bases and J by 0 bases, with 8 bases left in between. Germline CDR1 is SGHRS and CDR2 is YFSETQ. This CDR3 is built from 15 residues. CDR3 bases: TGCGCCAGCAGCTTACGGATTACAACTAATGAAAAACTGTTTTTT. As protein: CASSLRITTNEKLFF.

The chain carries TRBV7-6 and TRBJ2-1, with D maybe TRBD1 (5 bases). Trimming shortened V by 1 base and J by 5 bases, and 12 bases separated the two germline ends. Germline CDR1 SGHVS, CDR2 FNYEAQ. This CDR3 contains 15 residues. The CDR3 here is CASSLEQGRHNEQFF. The CDR3 nucleotides are TGTGCCAGCAGCTTAGAGCAGGGCCGACACAATGAGCAGTTCTTC.